Sequencing of this T cell receptor (beta chain) was carried out in a study of blood T cell repertoires in COVID-19. About the research overall: PBMCs, B-cell-depleted T cells, or T cells were the source of the cDNA or gDNA that made up the material.

Generated by immunoSEQ multiplex PCR, the TCRdb table keeps only in-frame clones and is missing some. The sample has tens of thousands of clones; approximately 90% are singletons. Looked up from germline, CDR1 is SGHRS and CDR2 is YFSETQ. The CDR3 loop spans 16 amino acids. The trim removed 0 bases at V and 3 bases at J, leaving 6 bases unmatched. The chain is built from TRBV5-1 and TRBJ2-1; 7 bases align to TRBD1. The clonotype originates from a woman aged 80 or older with active COVID-19. The source material was peripheral blood. CDR3 amino acids: CASSLEPQGHYNEQFF. The CDR3 DNA reads TGCGCCAGCAGCTTGGAGCCACAGGGGCACTACAATGAGCAGTTCTTC.